This record looks at one T cell receptor (beta chain) sequence and its context. CDR1 MNHEY and CDR2 SVGAGI come from the germline V gene. V was clipped by 6 bases and J by 11 bases, with 19 bases between them. The CDR3 totals 13 residues. Clones were read by immunoSEQ multiplex PCR, and TCRdb kept only the in-frame ones, dropping some. The sample has approximately 240,000 clones, over 75% seen once. The data originate from a study of blood T cell repertoires in COVID-19. Which cohort a participant joined came from the clinical history participants gave. The chain recombines TRBV6-5 with TRBJ1-1, with unresolved D. This clonotype was sampled from a woman younger than 35 in a cohort exposed to, infected with or recovered from COVID-19 (not recorded which). The specimen was PBMCs or T cells enriched from blood (not recorded which). CDR3 in DNA: TGTGCCAGCAGAGCGGAGCACCCCATCCCGGCTTTCTTT. Protein: CASRAEHPIPAFF.